This TCR beta chain came from a study of T cells after yellow fever vaccination. TCRdb processed the 5' RACE reads anew with MiXCR; each CDR3 protein has one entry. The sample records a few hundred thousand distinct CDR3 sequences, 4% being singletons. This clonotype has at least ten counts. In germline, CDR1 is SEHNR, CDR2 FQNEAQ (reference sequence). The CDR3 loop spans 18 amino acids. The J segment lost 2 bases and the V segment lost 4 bases, leaving 14 bases of the junction unmatched. V and J are TRBV7-9 and TRBJ2-3, with 8 bases matching TRBD2. This receptor was identified in a man aged 18 to 29 who received the YFV17D yellow fever vaccine. The source was PBMCs, collected 5 days after the yellow fever booster vaccination. CDR3 loop: CASSSNYRAAGVTDTQYF. The CDR3 DNA is TGTGCCAGCAGCTCAAACTATAGAGCAGCGGGGGTCACAGATACGCAGTATTTT.